This T cell receptor (beta chain) was sequenced for a study of cytomegalovirus exposure and HLA in healthy donors (dated by TCRdb to the late 2010s). A note on the overall study: An earlier analysis of several hundred of the donors reported about 290 Gb of sequence data and around 120 million unique TCR beta sequences from about 200 million T cells. In the later analysis, no new phenotypic data were used to find candidate immune exposures; instead, reliance was placed on TCR beta sequences and their occurrence across donors. Donor age, sex, ethnicity and CMV serostatus were compiled together with the repertoire data. Across under 500 genotyped donors of the cohort, an average of roughly 250,000 unique TCR beta nucleotide sequences per donor were sequenced, and roughly a sixth of those sequences were non-productive. A separate validation cohort of approximately 120 different subjects was used in addition to the 666-subject first cohort. Every discovery cohort repertoire had been produced on one sequencing platform. Genome-wide SNP genotypes for about 65% of the roughly 670 donors were used in a later genetic analysis, which treated that subset as a discovery cohort. Typing coverage varied by locus: roughly 629-630 donors for A, B, C, DRB1 and DQB1; more than 500 for DQA1; 600 to 610 for DPA1; more than 450 for DPB1. Roughly five DR-DQ haplotypes were handled as single units for association and clustering because linkage in the cohort was strong. The aim of the study was to test whether cataloging public T cell receptors could identify signatures of past pathogen exposure. HLA typing included class I and class II loci at four-digit resolution. An early release that covered several hundred HLA-typed donors contained around 300 gigabases of sequencing data and tens of millions of unique TCR sequences. To predict cytomegalovirus infection status, the study combined high-throughput TCR immunosequencing, statistical association of individual TCRs with disease status, and machine learning. In a later analysis, previously published TCR beta repertoires from several hundred donors were re-analyzed and high-resolution HLA genotyping was added so that TCR occurrence patterns could be studied. Among the roughly 370 genotyped donors, under 90% belonged to the genetic ancestry cluster associated with self-reported Caucasian donors. An earlier analysis of 587 of the donors used high-throughput TCR beta sequencing to judge whether each TCR beta V gene segment behaved as functional or pseudogenic. The study used immunosequencing to profile the T cell repertoires of approximately 690 subjects and linked those repertoires to cytomegalovirus serostatus.

The method was the immunoSEQ multiplex PCR assay. A mixture of 60 forward primers for TCR Vbeta segments and 13 reverse primers for TCR Jbeta segments was used in the multiplex PCR. The CDR3 region of rearranged TCR beta genes was amplified from genomic DNA with a multiplex PCR assay. The Illumina HiSeq System was used to sequence the amplified TCR beta libraries as 87-base-pair reads. Turning to the authors' computational methods: In a later analysis, some 80 million unique TCR beta chains were counted across the 666 repertoires, and roughly 10 million of these chains were shared by at least two donors. To remove PCR and sequencing errors, raw reads were error-corrected and collapsed into unique sequences using a nearest-neighbor algorithm that merged closely related sequences. V, D and J gene segments were assigned by aligning CDR3 sequences to IMGT reference sequences. For a sequence to be retained, a match of at least six nucleotides to both a V gene segment and a J gene segment was required. A rearrangement counted as productive if the CDR3 had no stop codons and remained in frame with V and J, and every other rearrangement counted as non-productive. CDR3 was defined according to IMGT convention as the region running from the second conserved V-encoded cysteine to the conserved J-encoded phenylalanine. The earlier analysis of about 560 of the donors excluded any sequence lacking an unambiguous match to a single V gene segment. An earlier analysis of fewer than 750 of the donors classified V segments as functional when productive rearrangements were above 56.7% and as segregating when the standard deviation between donors was above 5%. A statistical classification framework was built for diagnosing cytomegalovirus status from the catalog of TCR beta chain sequences. In a later analysis, V and J genes were assigned by comparing TCR nucleotide sequences against IMGT/GENE-DB human TR gene sequences. A later analysis assigned CDR3 sequences and most-parsimonious VDJ recombination scenarios with the TCRdist pipeline. A later analysis defined each TCR beta chain by its CDR3 amino acid sequence plus V-gene family, and excluded reads lacking a unique V-gene family. As a way to deal with suspected cross-contamination and a sequencing artifact, a later analysis dropped 640 or so nucleotide sequences that were highly shared and had low generation probability. A later analysis calculated a clonal expansion index for each public chain from normalized within-repertoire ranks of inferred template counts. In a later analysis, generation probabilities were computed with a VDJ recombination model fitted to out-of-frame rearrangements, and the resulting probabilities were checked against IGoR. Hypergeometric tests were used in a later analysis to score TCR-TCR, TCR-HLA and TCR-CMV co-occurrence, with a repertoire-size bias correction applied to the TCR pairs. To estimate false discovery rates, a later analysis permuted the HLA or CMV assignments 20 times. In a later analysis, co-occurring TCRs were grouped using DBSCAN, with TCRdist sequence similarity added in when clustering inside HLA-allele-positive subsets. Repertoires with fewer than 30,000 or more than 120,000 public chains, plus five repertoires with anomalous nucleotide sharing, were excluded from co-occurrence clustering. TCRdb holds this immuneACCESS table with in-frame rearrangements only. Some clones are missing; in checked studies, unresolved V genes explain under half, and the rest has no known cause. Clone size and the V and J calls come from that table; the DNA yielded D and trimming. The sample yields 100,000 to 120,000 clones; over 60% were counted once. 13% of the sample is in the top ten clones.

For this chain, trimming is 5 bases at the V end and 8 bases at the J end, and the number of junction bases without a gene match is 9. The CDR3 runs 15 residues from the cysteine to the phenylalanine. Only the CDR3 portion is preserved as DNA: 45 bases, with reading frame beginning at the first base. CDR1 and CDR2 are read off the germline V gene as SGHVS and FNYEAQ. This clone has a handful of counts. Its antigen has not been determined. Base qualities are not provided; no much larger clone lies one nucleotide away. The cohort was made up of approximately 700 healthy bone marrow donors. At the time of sampling, every cohort member was nominally healthy, though immune exposures that went unrecorded were likely present. The donor tested CMV seropositive, placing the donor among the 289 seropositive members of the cohort. Every donor gave a peripheral blood sample, and the peripheral blood mononuclear cells from that sample were used for TCR beta sequencing. The Qiagen DNeasy Blood Extraction Kit was used to extract genomic DNA from the blood cell samples.

The full study reports these points: When HLA alleles, especially DR and DQ, strongly co-occurred, attributing TCR associations to individual alleles was difficult. Most CMV-associated TCR beta chains appeared to be HLA-restricted in a later analysis, and the HLA associations seemed to be driven largely by CMV exposure. The classifier was reported to diagnose cytomegalovirus status with high specificity and sensitivity in both the original and validation cohorts. The only immune exposure information available for the cohort was CMV serostatus. A group of highly shared sequence variants was considered likely to be a technical artifact of the sequencing pipeline. In a later genetic analysis, fewer N-insertions in productive TCRs were reported among donors in an Asian-associated ancestry cluster than the roughly 710-donor mean. In a later genetic analysis, a missense DCLRE1C variant was associated with V-gene and J-gene trimming of TCR beta chains, and the association was replicated in an independent cohort. In a later analysis, HLA-associated TCR beta chains were found to be more clonally expanded and to have lower generation probabilities than equally common non-associated chains. Fewer than 20 rarely observed V segments, including chromosome 9 orphons, were excluded from the earlier analysis of a few hundred of the donors because counts were too low. In a later analysis, TCR association rates were found to vary across HLA loci, with the most associated TCRs seen for DRB1 alleles and the fewest for HLA-C alleles. Across donors, most TCR sequences were observed very rarely, whereas some public TCRs were present in many individuals. Because HLA typing was unavailable for some donors at each locus, only the typed subset was used in association tests. A further reported finding was that TCR beta sequences accurately predicted the HLA-A and HLA-B alleles for most subjects in the first cohort. The study listed 164 TCR beta chains as associated with cytomegalovirus. A later analysis associated about 16,000 TCR beta sequences with specific HLA alleles at a false discovery rate of 0.05. Some IMGT-functional V segments, including TRBV6-2 and TRBV6-3, could not be told apart with the 87-base-pair reads, so those segments were excluded. In an earlier analysis of about 540 of the donors, most TCR beta V segments were observed in productive rearrangements about 87% or about 30% of the time, broadly matching IMGT annotations. Sequencing depth was assumed to be roughly uniform across donors in the presence/absence analyses, though that assumption may not hold. In a later analysis, several top co-occurrence clusters were reported to appear linked to parvovirus B19, influenza, CMV and Epstein-Barr virus. A few of the identified cytomegalovirus-associated TCR beta chains were confirmed in vitro to be specific for cytomegalovirus antigens. Linkage disequilibrium might explain the correlated functional status among segregating V segments, but an unknown experimental factor could not be excluded. According to the authors, the approach could potentially be generalized to other disease states and immunological phenotypes. This cohort had only TCR beta chains sequenced, and the lack of alpha or paired-chain data limited which features could be detected.

Sample: PBMCs. The chain is encoded by TRBV7-6 joined to TRBJ1-2; 12 nucleotides in the junction match TRBD1. The sequence was collected from a man younger than 40 in good health and CMV-seropositive. The base sequence is TGTGCCAGCAGCCCGACCTCCGGGACAGGGGGCGGCTACACCTTC. This codes for CASSPTSGTGGGYTF.